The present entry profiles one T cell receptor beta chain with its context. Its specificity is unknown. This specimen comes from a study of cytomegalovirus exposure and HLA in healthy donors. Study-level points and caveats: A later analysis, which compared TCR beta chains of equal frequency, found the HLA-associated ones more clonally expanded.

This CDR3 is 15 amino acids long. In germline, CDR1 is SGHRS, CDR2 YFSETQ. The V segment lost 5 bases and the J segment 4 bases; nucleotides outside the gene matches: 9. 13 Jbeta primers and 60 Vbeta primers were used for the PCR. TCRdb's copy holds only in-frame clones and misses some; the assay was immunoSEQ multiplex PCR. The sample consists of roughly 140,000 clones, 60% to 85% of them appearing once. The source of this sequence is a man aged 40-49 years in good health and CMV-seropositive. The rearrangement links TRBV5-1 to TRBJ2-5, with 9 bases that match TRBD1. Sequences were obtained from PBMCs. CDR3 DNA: TGCGCCAGCAGTTATGGACAGGGGTTCGGAGAGACCCAGTACTTC. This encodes CASSYGQGFGETQYF.